Included here is one T cell receptor (beta chain) sequence, with context. The method was immunoSEQ multiplex PCR; TCRdb's version includes in-frame clones alone and lacks a portion of them. The repertoire holds about 210,000 clones, with around 86% as singletons. V lost 1 base to trimming and J lost 4 bases; unmatched junction nucleotides: 7. Germline CDR1 reads SGDLS; CDR2 reads YYNGEE. The CDR3 sequence is 15 residues long. This entry is derived from a study of blood T cell repertoires in COVID-19. Across the study: Donors in Cohort 3 who had recovered were those with two negative PCRs, healthcare professional clearance, or resolution of their symptoms.

The source of this sequence is a man in his thirties or forties in a cohort exposed to, infected with or recovered from COVID-19 (not recorded which). The sample taken for sequencing was PBMCs or T cells enriched from blood (not recorded which). This chain joins TRBV9 and TRBJ1-1; 7 bases agree with TRBD1. The CDR3 sequence is CASSVHEGAGTEAFF. The CDR3 nucleotides read TGTGCCAGCAGCGTACATGAGGGGGCAGGCACTGAAGCTTTCTTT. The full variable domain, with the rest looked up from reference TRBV9 and TRBJ1-1, is DSGVTQTPKHLITATGQRVTLRCSPRSGDLSVYWYQQSLDQGLQFLIQYYNGEERAKGNILERFSAQQFPDLHSELNLSSLELGDSALYFCASSVHEGAGTEAFFGQGTRLTVV.